Reported below is one T cell receptor beta chain. The antigen remains unidentified. The data derive from a study of cytotoxic CD8 clonotypes in ibrutinib-treated CLL. In the study overall: Response was recorded as partial in some 24 patients and complete in 2; at median 68 months, around 14 remained remitted and some twelve had progressed. Response sampling came at median roughly a year of treatment, ranging roughly 6 to 40 months. Findings and caveats of the study: The clonality rise at ibrutinib response reflected private clonotype expansion.

Germline CDR1 is SGHNT and CDR2 is YYREEE (reference sequence). V was shortened by 1 base and J by 5 bases, with 16 bases between the two germline ends. There are 15 residues in the CDR3. Repertoires were generated with immunoSEQ multiplex PCR, while TCRdb's copy carries only in-frame clones and drops some. The sample shows fewer than 40,000 clones, 55% to 80% of them seen only once. The sample here was PBMCs, taken at disease progression, from a patient treated with ibrutinib. The clonotype was recovered from a human donor with chronic lymphocytic leukemia. J is TRBJ2-7 and V is TRBV5-4, with D uncertain. CDR3: CASSLRLGEAHEQYF. CDR3 DNA: TGTGCCAGCAGCTTGCGCCTAGGTGAGGCCCACGAGCAGTACTTC.